This T cell receptor (beta chain) was captured by sequencing in a study of neoadjuvant nivolumab and ipilimumab in lung cancer. TCRdb's table, derived via immunoSEQ multiplex PCR, lists solely in-frame clones and lacks some. The data contain tens of thousands of clones, about 89% of them singletons. The CDR3 contains 16 residues. The V end was cut by 4 bases, the J end by 9 bases, with 23 bases between. Germline V lookup: CDR1 SGDLS, CDR2 YYNGEE. The material sequenced was blood, taken before neoadjuvant nivolumab, alone or with ipilimumab. This chain connects TRBV9 to TRBJ1-5; possibly TRBD1 for D (5 bases). This TCR was sampled from an adult with non-small cell lung cancer. Some clones in this sample may be carry-over from other donors' samples. This CDR3 is CASSPTPGPWGGPQHF. The CDR3 coding sequence is TGTGCCAGCAGCCCGACTCCGGGACCGTGGGGTGGGCCCCAGCATTTT.